The rows below give T cell receptor beta chains drawn from one sample of a study of CD8+CD57+ T cells in acquired aplastic anemia. TCRdb reanalysed the reads using MiXCR and keeps one entry per CDR3 protein. The sample has 150,000 to 200,000 distinct CDR3 sequences; roughly half are singletons. Sequenced: sorted CD4+, CD8+, or CD8+CD57+ T cells (not recorded which) from PBMCs. The receptors originated from a human donor with aplastic anemia. Each CDR3 is given with its conserved first and last residue.

V,CDR3
TRBV19,CASSIGDRVGYEQYF
TRBV19,CASSMMFENSPLHF
TRBV10-3,CAISGTETGNTIYF
TRBV29-1,CSLGGGAVVYEQYF
TRBV5-1,CASSLQTGQETQYF
TRBV9,CASSVDWNTEAFF
TRBV5-1,CASSRTSGADTQYF
TRBV7-6,CASSFRSTDEQFF
TRBV19,CATRPPGGEQFF
TRBV11-1,CASSLAGALVVGELFF
TRBV19,CASSSRYSNQPQHF
TRBV3-1,CASSLRDREQFF
TRBV24-1,CATSDSGRGGVYNEQFF
TRBV6-5,CASRWGDGNTIYF
TRBV7-2,CASSPTAGVSGELFF
TRBV6-1,CASSDWGYVNTEAFF
TRBV10-3,CATYYTGELFF
TRBV20-1,CSAPGTNDYTF
TRBV6-5,CASSYSYSSNQPQHF
TRBV4-3,CASSRVRGALDEQYF
TRBV19,CASSRDRDNSPLHF
TRBV6-5,CASSLAQNQPQHF
TRBV15,CATSSFGAFLYEQYF
TRBV12-3/TRBV12-4,CASRGQGAGNEQFF
TRBV10-3,CASSPYGTGGSGANVLTF
TRBV19,CASSISAGGRNEQFF
TRBV5-1,CASLGGSGLNTEAFF
TRBV10-3,CASRTSGGQETQYF
TRBV4-3,CASSQWGSTDTQYF
TRBV6-2/TRBV6-3,CASSYSQGAGQPQHF
TRBV4-1,CASSGASGGAQDTQYF
TRBV10-1,CATQKGESQETQYF
TRBV20-1,CSARGAGGTNQPQHF
TRBV19,CASRKDGANYGYTF
TRBV20-1,CSAREGRAPKTDTQYF
TRBV29-1,CSVTEGTQYF
TRBV7-2,CASSPQNYEQYF
TRBV19,CASSINRESGELFF
TRBV7-6,CASSYPAEQPQHF
TRBV6-5,CASSLTGGSHYGYTF
TRBV14,CASSHGLKSSYEQYF
TRBV11-2,CASSLGEKSGTAQYF
TRBV6-1,CASSEGAGGHSYEQYF
TRBV5-1,CASRDRTHPTNYGYTF
TRBV11-3,CASSPSSGSMNLETQYF